This TCR beta chain was profiled in a study of blood T cells in healthy people across ages. Trimming removed 0 bases at V and 6 bases at J, with 4 bases between. Per the germline V gene, CDR1 is LNHNV and CDR2 is YYDKDF (reference sequence). This CDR3 has 12 residues. This clonotype was seen a few times. Next came a second PCR, run for about 7 to 12 cycles, which used a sample-barcoded 5' primer along with a J-beta primer mix. From the 5' RACE reads, TCRdb called clonotypes with MiXCR, one entry per CDR3 protein. Of fewer than 650,000 distinct CDR3 sequences listed, about 28% were seen once; the top ten hold about 3.3%. This sample also belongs to another study, concerning T cells of mothers and their children.

This sequence was found in a boy aged 2 to 10 in good health. The sequencing input was blood. The chain recombines TRBV15 with TRBJ2-3; D call uncertain. In DNA, the CDR3 is TGTGCCACCAGCAGAGAGCAGGATACGCAGTATTTT. This codes for CATSREQDTQYF. Full variable domain (remainder filled in from reference TRBV15 and TRBJ2-3): DAMVIQNPRYQVTQFGKPVTLSCSQTLNHNVMYWYQQKSSQAPKLLFHYYDKDFNNEADTPDNFQSRRPNTSFCFLDIRSPGLGDTAMYLCATSREQDTQYFGPGTRLTVL.